This TCR beta chain was profiled in a study of CD8 T cells in ankylosing spondylitis. TCRdb called the 5' RACE reads again in MiXCR, with one record for every CDR3 protein. This table holds about 360,000 distinct CDR3 sequences, 20% to 25% found once. This clonotype was detected many times. This TCR derives from a male donor with ankylosing spondylitis or in good health (not recorded which). Sequencing used blood, either unsorted or a sorted T cell fraction (not recorded which).

CDR3 loop: CASSLDGEVGLNTEAFF. CDR3 DNA: TGTGCCAGCAGCTTGGATGGTGAGGTTGGTCTGAACACTGAAGCTTTCTTT. The genes are TRBV5-6 and TRBJ1-1; D is uncertain. Trimming stripped 0 bases from V and 0 bases from J, with 15 bases between. Germline V CDR1 and CDR2: SGHDT, YYEEEE. CDR3 length: 17 amino acids.